The T cell receptor beta chain described here comes from a study of human T cells and chemical hapten exposure. Original methodology: With a range of about 20,000 to 750,000, the median per sample was about 92,000 TCRs. Each CDR3 protein gets one entry after TCRdb re-called the RACE reads with MiXCR. TCRdb's processing, not the authors', yielded these V and J calls. The data show under 450,000 distinct CDR3 sequences, approximately 5.1% seen once. Time point described: patch test 1, 2 weeks after DPC sensitization. Treatment: therapeutic diphenylcyclopropenone sensitization with weekly scalp DPC. Per germline, CDR1 LGHNA and CDR2 YNFKEQ. Trimming took off 1 base at V and 1 base at J, with 14 bases between the two ends. The CDR3 runs to 17 residues.

The source of this sequence is a woman between 50 and 59 years old with alopecia areata. Some clones in this sample may be carry-over from other donors' samples. The chain carries TRBV4-2 and TRBJ1-5; tentative D call: TRBD1 (6 bases). Sequencing used whole blood, obtained in connection with sensitization to the hapten diphenylcyclopropenone (DPC). The CDR3 DNA sequence: TGTGCCAGCAGCCAAGGGCAAGGGGACATGAGCAATCAGCCCCAGCATTTT. Protein: CASSQGQGDMSNQPQHF.